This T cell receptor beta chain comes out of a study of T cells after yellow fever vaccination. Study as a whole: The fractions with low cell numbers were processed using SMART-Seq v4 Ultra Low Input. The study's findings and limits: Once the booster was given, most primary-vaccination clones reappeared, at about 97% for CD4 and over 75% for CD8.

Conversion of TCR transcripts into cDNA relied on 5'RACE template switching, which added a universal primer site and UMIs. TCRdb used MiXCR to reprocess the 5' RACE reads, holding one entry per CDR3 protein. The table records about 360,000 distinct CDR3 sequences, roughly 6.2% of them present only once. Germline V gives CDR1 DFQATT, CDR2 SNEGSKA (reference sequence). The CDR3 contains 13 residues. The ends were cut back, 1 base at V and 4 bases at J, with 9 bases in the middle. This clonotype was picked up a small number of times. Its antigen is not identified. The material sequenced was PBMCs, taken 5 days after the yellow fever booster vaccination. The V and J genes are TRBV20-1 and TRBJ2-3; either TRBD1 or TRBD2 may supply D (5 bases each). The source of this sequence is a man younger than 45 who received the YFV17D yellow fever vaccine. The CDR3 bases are TGCAGTGCTAGAGTTACGGGGCCAGATACGCAGTATTTT. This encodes CSARVTGPDTQYF.